These 3 T cell receptor beta chains originate from one sample sequenced in a study of blood T cell repertoires in COVID-19. Assay used: immunoSEQ multiplex PCR; TCRdb lists only in-frame clones, some missing. This repertoire shows roughly 300,000 clones, roughly 87% found once; its top ten account for roughly 0.94%. The sequenced sample consisted of PBMCs or T cells enriched from blood (not recorded which). These receptors all stem from a woman aged 25 to 45 who had recovered from COVID-19.

The chain combines TRBV28 with TRBJ2-5, with unresolved D. CDR1 is MDHEN, CDR2 SYDVKM, per germline. This CDR3 region has 15 residues. Trimming took 2 bases from V and 2 from J, leaving 12 bases between them. CDR3 nucleotide sequence: TGTGCCAGCAGTTTAGTGACTCCCTTGCAAGAGACCCAGTACTTC. This translates into CASSLVTPLQETQYF.

The chain uses TRBV2 and TRBJ2-5; no definite D call. CDR3 size: 14 residues. Per the germline V gene, CDR1 is SNHLY and CDR2 is FYNNEI. V was trimmed by 2 bases and J by 4 bases, leaving 11 bases between them. CDR3 residues: CASSEWSPRETQYF. The CDR3 DNA sequence: TGTGCCAGCAGTGAATGGAGTCCCAGAGAGACCCAGTACTTC.

CDR3 sequence reads: CSAGGQAGNTIYF. The CDR3 bases are TGCAGCGCCGGAGGACAGGCTGGAAACACCATATATTTT. The rearrangement uses TRBV29-1 and TRBJ1-3, with TRBD1 identical over 7 bases. The CDR3 loop spans 13 amino acids. The V gene's germline CDR1 is SQVTM and CDR2 ANQGSEA. J lost 2 bases, V lost 7 bases, and 5 bases had no gene match.